The next 7 T cell receptor beta chains were all read from a single sample in a study of sequential checkpoint blockade in melanoma. Sequenced by immunoSEQ multiplex PCR; TCRdb stores in-frame clones only, minus some. The sample lists around 7,000 clones, more than 20% occurring once. Treatment meaning: randomized to nivolumab then ipilimumab (arm A) or the reverse (arm B). The starting material was tumor tissue (inferred from file names), obtained from a patient given nivolumab and ipilimumab in sequence. All receptors derive from a human donor with melanoma.

The chain is built from TRBV11-3 and TRBJ1-4, with 11 bases matching TRBD1. This CDR3 has 15 residues. From germline, CDR1 is SGHNT and CDR2 YENEEA. V lost 5 bases to trimming and J lost 4 bases; unmatched junction nucleotides: 3. CDR3 protein: CASSGQGAGNEKLFF. The CDR3 DNA sequence: TGTGCCAGCAGCGGACAGGGGGCTGGTAATGAAAAACTGTTTTTT.

In its sample, this clone was seen a few times. The genes are TRBV6-8 and TRBJ2-5; weak D call: TRBD2 (5 bases). Deletions cut 1 base from V and 3 bases from J, with 12 bases between. This CDR3 has 15 amino acids. Germline V CDR1 and CDR2: MNHGY, SAAAGT. The CDR3 nucleotides read TGTGCCAGCAGTTACTTAGGACTGGAGAAAGAGACCCAGTACTTC. Its protein product is CASSYLGLEKETQYF.

The chain is built from TRBV7-5 and TRBJ2-5. TRBV7-5 is an annotated pseudogene. This CDR3 contains 17 residues. In nucleotides, the CDR3 is TGTGCCAGCAGCTCTACCCGGGTGGGAGGGGGCCTGGGGACCCAGTACTTC. Its translation is CASSSTRVGGGLGTQYF.

This chain joins TRBV6-8 and TRBJ2-5; D is perhaps TRBD1 (6 bases). In germline, CDR1 is MNHGY, CDR2 SAAAGT. The CDR3 loop spans 13 amino acids. CDR3 sequence (DNA): TGTGCAGGGGGTGATCGGGATCGAGAGACCCAGTACTTC. Encoded protein: CAGGDRDRETQYF.

This chain uses TRBV18 with TRBJ2-3; 7 nucleotides match TRBD2. The germline CDR1 and CDR2 sequences are KGHSH and LQKENI. The CDR3 extends over 16 amino acids. Germline trimming cut 6 bases from V and 2 bases from J; bases unmatched to any gene: 11. CDR3 region: CASSLRVAGNTDTQYF. The CDR3 bases are TGTGCCAGCTCGCTCAGGGTAGCGGGCAACACAGATACGCAGTATTTT.

This clone is categorized as medium-sized. The chain uses TRBV29-1 and TRBJ1-4; a possible D gene is TRBD1 (5 bases). V dropped 4 bases and J dropped 8 bases, with 11 bases sitting between them. CDR1 is SQVTM, CDR2 ANQGSEA, per germline. CDR3 length: 12 residues. Written as DNA, the CDR3 is TGCAGCGTTGCGGAAGGGGAGGAAAAACTGTTTTTT. Translating it yields CSVAEGEEKLFF.

V is TRBV14 and J is TRBJ2-7, with a tentative D call TRBD2 (6 bases). With 0 bases removed from V and 0 bases from J, the gap between germline ends came to 18 bases. Germline-derived CDR1 and CDR2 are SGHDN and FVKESK. This CDR3 has 18 residues. In DNA form, the CDR3 reads TGTGCCAGCAGCCAAGATACCCCCTGGGCGGGGCCCTCCTACGAGCAGTACTTC. Translating gives CASSQDTPWAGPSYEQYF.